This TCR beta chain was identified during a study of T cell clones after liver transplantation. Looking at the study overall: TCRbeta sequencing after a pre-transplant mixed lymphocyte reaction identified graft-donor-reactive clones, later tracked in post-transplant blood. Samples came pre-transplant, pre-randomization before withdrawal, and post-randomization after withdrawal ended. Third-party-reactive TCRbeta sequences from pre-transplant mixed lymphocyte reactions served as antigen-independent comparators. General study results and limits: Graft donor-reactive T cells possibly entered the graft instead of undergoing deletion.

Clones were sequenced by immunoSEQ multiplex PCR, and TCRdb holds only the in-frame ones, with some missing. The data hold just over 60,000 clones, with over 70% observed a single time. The V and J ends lost 1 base and 7 bases respectively, with 11 bases between them. This CDR3 is 14 amino acids long. Germline CDR1 SNHLY, CDR2 FYNNEI. Remarks on this clone: Antigen specificity is unknown.

This clonotype was sampled from a human donor who received a liver transplant. Sequenced material: CD4+ T cells from blood, taken before liver transplant. V and J are TRBV2 and TRBJ1-5; no firm D call. The CDR3 loop reads CASSEGVRPQPQHF. CDR3 DNA: TGTGCCAGCAGTGAAGGGGTCAGGCCCCAGCCCCAGCATTTT.